The clone carrying this TCR beta chain was picked up a small number of times. These data come from a study of blood T cell repertoires in COVID-19. Across the study: From T cells, B-cell-depleted T cells, or PBMCs came the material, which was cDNA or gDNA.

Here immunoSEQ multiplex PCR was the method, and the copy in TCRdb shows in-frame clones only, minus some. The sample yields around 300,000 clones, around 86% seen once. V was pared by 10 bases and J by 5 bases, with 9 bases of the junction left unmatched. Germline V gives CDR1 MDHEN, CDR2 SYDVKM. This CDR3 is 13 amino acids long. This clonotype originated in a woman younger than 45 with active or convalescent COVID-19. Sequenced: peripheral blood. The chain has TRBV28 and TRBJ1-1; TRBD1 matches 8 bases. CDR3 in DNA: TGTGCCACCCATCTCAGGGGGCGGACTGAAGCTTTCTTT. This gives the protein CATHLRGRTEAFF. Complete variable domain (other parts from reference TRBV28 and TRBJ1-1): DVKVTQSSRYLVKRTGEKVFLECVQDMDHENMFWYRQDPGLGLRLIYFSYDVKMKEKGDIPEGYSVSREKKERFSLILESASTNQTSMYLCATHLRGRTEAFFGQGTRLTVV.